The 2 T cell receptor beta chains below all came from one sample that was sequenced in a study of control samples from healthy donors and cancer patients. Profiling relied on immunoSEQ multiplex PCR, and the TCRdb table lists in-frame clones only, not all of them. This sample yields 150,000 to 200,000 clones, of which over 85% are seen a single time; more than 1.4% belongs to the top ten. The sequenced sample was blood. The receptors derive from a young man in good health.

The V gene is TRBV21-1, the J gene TRBJ2-4; no check of the table's D call, TRBD1, against the DNA was made. TRBV21-1 is a pseudogene locus. There are 19 residues in the CDR3. CDR3 loop: CASSKARRQGCRAKNIQYF. CDR3 in DNA: TGTGCCAGCAGCAAAGCGCGGAGACAGGGCTGCAGGGCCAAAAACATTCAGTACTTC.

The chain couples TRBV18 to TRBJ1-6, with D unresolved. The CDR3 contains 16 residues. The V and J ends lost 5 bases and 7 bases respectively, with 18 bases between them. CDR1 KGHSH and CDR2 LQKENI come from the germline V gene. The CDR3 is CASSMDRPGGNSPLHF. The CDR3 DNA reads as TGTGCCAGCTCAATGGATAGACCCGGCGGCAATTCACCCCTCCACTTT. Supplemented by reference TRBV18 and TRBJ1-6, the full variable domain reads NAGVMQNPRHLVRRRGQEARLRCSPMKGHSHVYWYRQLPEEGLKFMVYLQKENIIDESGMPKERFSAEFPKEGPSILRIQQVVRGDSAAYFCASSMDRPGGNSPLHFGNGTRLTVT.